Detailed here is one T cell receptor (beta chain). Authors' analysis steps: For nucleated cells, counts were estimated from reference gene primer amplification. Libraries were prepared by immunoSEQ multiplex PCR; TCRdb keeps only in-frame clonotypes and omits some of them. V and J calls and clone size come straight from that table; D and trimming were deduced from the DNA. This table has approximately 230,000 clones, about 90% appearing once. These data are taken from a study of blood T cell repertoires in COVID-19. At the level of the study: From the United States, Italy and Spain came samples of acute and convalescent COVID-19. The cDNA or gDNA used as material had been derived from T cells, B-cell-depleted T cells, or PBMCs.

V was pared by 0 bases and J by 4 bases, with 12 bases between. The CDR3 loop spans 15 amino acids. Germline lookup yields CDR1 SGHDN and CDR2 FVKESK. V usage is TRBV14 and J usage is TRBJ1-1; D gene uncertain. Input material: peripheral blood. The clonotype originates from a man aged 80 or over with acute or convalescent COVID-19. The CDR3 loop is CASSQEARSITEAFF. CDR3 nucleotide sequence: TGTGCCAGCAGCCAAGAAGCGCGGAGTATCACTGAAGCTTTCTTT.